This T cell receptor (beta chain) comes out of a study of blood T cell repertoires in COVID-19. The table came from immunoSEQ multiplex PCR; TCRdb's copy has only in-frame clones and leaves some out. The sample has 150,000 to 200,000 clones, roughly 86% seen once. CDR3 length equals 14 residues. Per germline, CDR1 KGHDR and CDR2 SFDVKD. Trimming pared 5 bases from V and 6 bases from J, leaving 15 bases between. V gene TRBV24-1 combines with J gene TRBJ1-2; D is unresolved. The receptor was derived from a woman aged 80 or older in a cohort sampled during active or convalescent COVID-19. Sequences were obtained from peripheral blood. The CDR3 coding sequence is TGTGCCACCAGTGCGAACGAGGGCCTCCATGGCTACACCTTC. Translation: CATSANEGLHGYTF.